These 23 T cell receptor beta chains came from one sample sequenced in a study of blood T cell repertoires in COVID-19. Profiled with immunoSEQ multiplex PCR; TCRdb holds only in-frame clones, not every one. The sample lists around 290,000 clones, about 88% occurring once. Sequenced material: PBMCs or T cells enriched from blood (not recorded which). These receptors all stem from a woman aged 60-75 years in a cohort exposed to, infected with or recovered from COVID-19 (not recorded which).

The chain joins TRBV7-9 to TRBJ1-1; D might be TRBD1 (6 bases). Germline V gene sequence: CDR1 SEHNR, CDR2 FQNEAQ (reference sequence). Trimming cost V 4 bases and J 2 bases, with 14 bases left between them. The CDR3 has 15 residues. CDR3 amino acids: CASSWRGGRNTEAFF. CDR3 sequence (DNA): TGTGCCAGCAGCTGGAGGGGGGGCCGCAACACTGAAGCTTTCTTT.

V and J are TRBV28 and TRBJ2-6; TRBD1 agrees at 7 bases. Germline lookup yields CDR1 MDHEN and CDR2 SYDVKM. The CDR3 extends over 18 amino acids. V gave up 2 bases and J gave up 1 base; unmatched junction bases: 8. The CDR3 coding sequence is TGTGCCAGCAGTTTAACATCAGGGGGATGGTCTGGGGCCAACGTCCTGACTTTC. It translates to CASSLTSGGWSGANVLTF.

The rearrangement links TRBV7-9 to TRBJ2-1, with D tentatively TRBD2 (6 bases). Trimming took off 3 bases at V and 7 bases at J, with 13 bases between the two ends. There are 14 residues in the CDR3. Per germline, CDR1 SEHNR and CDR2 FQNEAQ (reference sequence). In DNA form, the CDR3 reads TGTGCCAGCAGCTTTTACGGGGGATTGAATGAGCAGTTCTTC. Protein sequence: CASSFYGGLNEQFF.

The chain carries TRBV7-9 and TRBJ2-1; 12 bases map to TRBD2. V lost 1 base, J lost 4 bases, and 2 bases stayed unmatched. CDR1 is SEHNR, CDR2 FQNEAQ, per germline (reference sequence). This CDR3 has 16 residues. CDR3: CASSLGTSGAYNEQFF. CDR3 DNA: TGTGCCAGCAGCTTAGGGACTAGCGGGGCTTACAATGAGCAGTTCTTC. The whole variable domain, filled in from reference TRBV7-9 and TRBJ2-1, reads DTGVSQNPRHKITKRGQNVTFRCDPISEHNRLYWYRQTLGQGPEFLTYFQNEAQLEKSRLLSDRFSAERPKGSFSTLEIQRTEQGDSAMYLCASSLGTSGAYNEQFFGPGTRLTVL.

V gene TRBV7-2 combines with J gene TRBJ1-2, with D possibly TRBD1 on 6 matching bases. Trimming cost V 1 base and J 4 bases, with 10 bases left between them. CDR3 size: 14 residues. The germline CDR1 and CDR2 sequences are SGHTA and FQGNSA. The CDR3, as DNA: TGTGCCAGCAGCTTAGGGGGGCTGAGCTATGGCTACACCTTC. Protein sequence: CASSLGGLSYGYTF.

The V call is TRBV19, the J call TRBJ2-6; 7 bases line up with TRBD1. CDR3 size: 14 residues. Germline trimming cut 7 bases from V and 17 bases from J; bases unmatched to any gene: 17. Germline CDR1 reads LNHDA; CDR2 reads SQIVND (reference sequence). The CDR3 sequence is CASTLDGTATPVTF. The CDR3 coding sequence is TGTGCCAGTACCCTCGACGGGACAGCCACCCCTGTGACTTTC.

This clone was seen only once. The rearrangement uses TRBV5-1 and TRBJ2-5; D is ambiguous. V was pared by 4 bases and J by 0 bases, with 4 bases between. There are 12 residues in the CDR3. The V gene's germline CDR1 is SGHRS and CDR2 YFSETQ. The CDR3 nucleotides are TGCGCCAGCAGCCAGGACCAAGAGACCCAGTACTTC. This gives the protein CASSQDQETQYF.

CDR3 protein: CASSSTVSYEQYF. Here the CDR3 DNA reads TGTGCCAGCAGCTCGACAGTCTCCTACGAGCAGTACTTC. The chain joins TRBV5-4 to TRBJ2-7; a weak D match, TRBD1 (5 bases). The CDR3 sequence is 13 residues long. Trimming shortened V by 3 bases and J by 0 bases, and 7 bases separated the two germline ends. CDR1 is SGHNT and CDR2 is YYREEE in the germline V gene (reference sequence).

This clone is a singleton in its sample. The rearrangement joins TRBV30 to TRBJ1-4, with 12 bases lining up with TRBD1. V lost 3 bases to trimming and J lost 7 bases; unmatched junction nucleotides: 6. The CDR3 covers 15 residues. Germline CDR1 GTSNPN, CDR2 SVGIG (reference sequence). In DNA, the CDR3 is TGTGCCTGGAGCAAGGGACAGGGGGCGGGTGAAAAACTGTTTTTT. Translating it yields CAWSKGQGAGEKLFF.

This clone was picked up a small number of times. The chain combines TRBV28 with TRBJ2-1; 8 positions agree with TRBD2. The CDR3 sequence is 16 residues long. The V gene end was trimmed by 4 bases and the J gene end by 6 bases; junction bases not matched to a gene: 11. Germline CDR1 MDHEN, CDR2 SYDVKM. CDR3 bases: TGTGCCAGCAGTTACCCCCGGGGACTAGGTGGCAATGAGCAGTTCTTC. This translates into CASSYPRGLGGNEQFF.

The V and J genes are TRBV24-1 and TRBJ2-3; D is uncertain. The CDR3 is 11 residues long. Trimming removed 6 bases at V and 6 bases at J, with 6 bases between. Germline CDR1 KGHDR, CDR2 SFDVKD. The CDR3 reads CATSLRDTQYF. CDR3 nucleotide sequence: TGTGCCACCAGTTTGCGGGATACGCAGTATTTT.

This clone has a single count. The chain combines TRBV4-2 with TRBJ2-1, with 8 bases fitting TRBD2. J gave up 10 bases and V 1 base, and 15 bases lay outside the gene matches. The CDR3 consists of 17 residues. Germline CDR1 is LGHNA and CDR2 is YNFKEQ. In DNA, the CDR3 is TGTGCCAGCAGCCAAGCGGCATGGCGGGAGGTCGGGAAAGAGCAGTTCTTC. The encoded protein is CASSQAAWREVGKEQFF.

The V gene is TRBV5-1, the J gene TRBJ2-7, with D perhaps matching TRBD1 (6 bases). V lost 4 bases and J 4 bases, leaving 18 bases between the germline ends. CDR1 is SGHRS and CDR2 is YFSETQ in the germline V gene. This CDR3 spans 15 amino acids. CDR3 in amino acids: CASSNRVKGEYEQYF. As DNA, the CDR3 is TGCGCCAGCAGCAACAGGGTCAAGGGAGAGTACGAGCAGTACTTC. Filled out from reference TRBV5-1 and TRBJ2-7, the complete variable domain reads KAGVTQTPRYLIKTRGQQVTLSCSPISGHRSVSWYQQTPGQGLQFLFEYFSETQRNKGNFPGRFSGRQFSNSRSEMNVSTLELGDSALYLCASSNRVKGEYEQYFGPGTRLTVT.

CDR3 DNA sequence: TGTGCCAGCAGTGACCACAGGGTAGTAGATACGCAGTATTTT. This sequence encodes CASSDHRVVDTQYF. The V and J genes are TRBV25-1 and TRBJ2-3, with D possibly being TRBD1 (6 bases). Germline values: CDR1 MGHDK, CDR2 SYGVNS. This CDR3 comprises 14 residues. The V end was cut by 3 bases, the J end by 5 bases, with 12 bases between.

The chain has TRBV28 and TRBJ2-7, with D maybe TRBD1 (6 bases). Germline assignment: CDR1 MDHEN and CDR2 SYDVKM. V shed 6 bases and J shed 0 bases, with 12 bases lying between them. CDR3 size: 14 residues. The CDR3 nucleotides are TGTGCCAGCAGACCGACAGGAGGCTCCTACGAGCAGTACTTC. Its translation: CASRPTGGSYEQYF. The whole variable domain, remainder taken from reference TRBV28 and TRBJ2-7, is DVKVTQSSRYLVKRTGEKVFLECVQDMDHENMFWYRQDPGLGLRLIYFSYDVKMKEKGDIPEGYSVSREKKERFSLILESASTNQTSMYLCASRPTGGSYEQYFGPGTRLTVT.

This sequence joins TRBV19 and TRBJ1-5; 10 bases line up with TRBD1. Trimming cost V 6 bases and J 7 bases; bases outside gene matches: 3. Per the germline V gene, CDR1 is LNHDA and CDR2 is SQIVND (reference sequence). This CDR3 has 13 residues. The CDR3 region has the DNA TGTGCCAGTAGGACAGGGGGCTGGCAGCCCCAGCATTTT. This gives the protein CASRTGGWQPQHF.

The chain recombines TRBV4-1 with TRBJ2-5; 11 bases line up with TRBD2. The CDR3 sequence is 13 residues long. Per germline, CDR1 MGHRA and CDR2 YSYEKL. V trimming: 4 bases; J trimming: 5 bases; junction bases outside the gene matches: 0. This CDR3 is CASSLAGGETQYF. CDR3 nucleotides: TGCGCCAGCAGCCTAGCGGGAGGGGAGACCCAGTACTTC.

This chain uses TRBV2 with TRBJ2-5; D ambiguous. V lost 3 bases to trimming and J lost 4 bases, with 3 bases between them. Germline V gene lookup returns CDR1 SNHLY and CDR2 FYNNEI. CDR3 length: 11 amino acids. CDR3 in amino acids: CASSDRETQYF. The CDR3, as DNA: TGTGCCAGCAGTGATCGAGAGACCCAGTACTTC.

The rearrangement joins TRBV7-2 to TRBJ2-2, with 8 bases that match TRBD2. V shed 7 bases, J shed 5 bases, and the junction held 12 bases outside the gene matches. The CDR3 loop spans 16 amino acids. CDR1 and CDR2 (germline): SGHTA, FQGNSA. CDR3 loop: CASTGRAVRGTGELFF. The CDR3 DNA is TGTGCCAGCACCGGGAGGGCCGTAAGGGGAACCGGGGAGCTGTTTTTT.

The chain uses TRBV2 and TRBJ2-2, with no clear D. Trimming cost V 4 bases and J 0 bases, with 6 bases left between them. The germline CDR1 and CDR2 sequences are SNHLY and FYNNEI. This CDR3 spans 14 amino acids. The CDR3 nucleotides read TGTGCCAGCAGTGCCTATCCGAACACCGGGGAGCTGTTTTTT. Protein: CASSAYPNTGELFF.

The CDR3 here is CASSSPTSGRRNEQFF. CDR3 sequence (DNA): TGTGCCAGCAGTTCCCCGACTAGCGGGAGAAGGAATGAGCAGTTCTTC. The chain recombines TRBV28 with TRBJ2-1, with 12 bases matching TRBD2. The CDR3 spans 16 residues. CDR1 is MDHEN and CDR2 is SYDVKM in the germline V gene. With V trimmed by 4 bases and J by 7 bases, 8 bases remained unmatched.

This chain links TRBV14 with TRBJ2-2; TRBD2 matches at 7 bases. After removal of 1 base from V and 4 bases from J, the junction contained 6 bases not matched to a gene. The CDR3 spans 16 residues. The germline V gene encodes CDR1 SGHDN and CDR2 FVKESK. CDR3 bases: TGTGCCAGCAGCCAAGCGAAGCGGGGAGCCACCGGGGAGCTGTTTTTT. This gives the protein CASSQAKRGATGELFF.

The CDR3 nucleotides are TGTGCCAGCAGATTCCCCGGGGGCGGGGAGCTGTTTTTT. This translates into CASRFPGGGELFF. The chain couples TRBV27 to TRBJ2-2, with D perhaps matching TRBD2 (6 bases). The CDR3 length is 13 residues. In germline, CDR1 is MNHEY, CDR2 SMNVEV (reference sequence). V was trimmed by 6 bases and J by 7 bases, leaving 12 bases between them.